This is a list of T cell receptor beta chains from one sample in a study of T cell responses to AZD1222 COVID-19 vaccine. Repertoires were generated with immunoSEQ multiplex PCR, while TCRdb's copy carries only in-frame clones and drops some. The sample includes 80,000 to 95,000 clones, around nine tenths of them seen just once. The sequences come from peripheral blood, collected on day 0 of MenACWY control vaccination. These receptors all come from an adult in good health. Each CDR3 is given with its conserved first and last residue. The order of the fields is J gene, V gene, D gene, CDR3 protein. D genes are given only for firm matches.

j_call: TRBJ1-2
v_call: TRBV3-1/TRBV3-2
d_call: NA
cdr3_aa: CASSPDTYGYTF

j_call: TRBJ2-2
v_call: TRBV3-1/TRBV3-2
d_call: TRBD2
cdr3_aa: CASSPFNLAGNTGELFF

j_call: TRBJ1-5
v_call: TRBV6-5
d_call: NA
cdr3_aa: CASRPRRDRSQPQHF

j_call: TRBJ2-3
v_call: TRBV28
d_call: TRBD1
cdr3_aa: CASRRDRDTQYF

j_call: TRBJ1-1
v_call: TRBV7-3
d_call: NA
cdr3_aa: CASSFHGNTEAFF

j_call: TRBJ1-6
v_call: TRBV7-8
d_call: NA
cdr3_aa: CASSLWVNRDSPLHF

j_call: TRBJ1-1
v_call: TRBV2
d_call: NA
cdr3_aa: CASRPPNTEAFF

j_call: TRBJ2-3
v_call: TRBV7-2
d_call: NA
cdr3_aa: CASSYLIGGATDTQYF

j_call: TRBJ2-1
v_call: TRBV7-6
d_call: TRBD1
cdr3_aa: CASSMTGVYNEQFF

j_call: TRBJ2-1
v_call: TRBV10-1
d_call: TRBD2
cdr3_aa: CASSASGGARLLF

j_call: TRBJ2-1
v_call: TRBV6-2/TRBV6-3
d_call: TRBD2
cdr3_aa: CASSYGTTSGGQSSYNEQFF

j_call: TRBJ1-4
v_call: TRBV7-9
d_call: NA
cdr3_aa: CASSSGNKQDNEKLFF

j_call: TRBJ1-6
v_call: TRBV11-2
d_call: NA
cdr3_aa: CASSLEPVTGYNSPLHF

j_call: TRBJ1-5
v_call: TRBV7-9
d_call: TRBD1
cdr3_aa: CASSLGGQDQPQHF

j_call: TRBJ2-5
v_call: TRBV11-3
d_call: TRBD2
cdr3_aa: CASGSGGAQETQYF

j_call: TRBJ2-7
v_call: TRBV10-2
d_call: TRBD1
cdr3_aa: CASSRDSSYEQYF

j_call: TRBJ2-7
v_call: TRBV7-8
d_call: NA
cdr3_aa: CASSRSYEQYF

j_call: TRBJ1-6
v_call: TRBV4-1
d_call: TRBD1
cdr3_aa: CASSQEGTGVPPLHF

j_call: TRBJ2-1
v_call: TRBV6-1
d_call: NA
cdr3_aa: CASSEEAVGYNEQFF

j_call: TRBJ2-1
v_call: TRBV5-1
d_call: NA
cdr3_aa: CASSSGLGYNEAQFF

j_call: TRBJ2-7
v_call: TRBV19
d_call: TRBD1
cdr3_aa: CASSTGQGVYEQYF

j_call: TRBJ1-6
v_call: TRBV5-1
d_call: TRBD1
cdr3_aa: CASSWTGGQSPLHF

j_call: TRBJ1-2
v_call: TRBV6-5
d_call: TRBD1
cdr3_aa: CASSRTGGGGYTF

j_call: TRBJ1-4
v_call: TRBV7-2
d_call: NA
cdr3_aa: CASSFRSTNEKLFF

j_call: TRBJ2-3
v_call: TRBV7-2
d_call: NA
cdr3_aa: CASSLDTDTQYF

j_call: TRBJ1-4
v_call: TRBV6-5
d_call: NA
cdr3_aa: CASSYSEARDGLELFF

j_call: TRBJ1-2
v_call: TRBV3-1/TRBV3-2
d_call: NA
cdr3_aa: CASSFAREYYGYTF

j_call: TRBJ1-2
v_call: TRBV28
d_call: TRBD1
cdr3_aa: CASSLPYRSGQNYGYTF

j_call: TRBJ1-2
v_call: TRBV5-3
d_call: TRBD1
cdr3_aa: CARSLTGQAALNNYGYTF

j_call: TRBJ2-3
v_call: TRBV30
d_call: NA
cdr3_aa: CAWAIRGVTDTQYF

j_call: TRBJ2-6
v_call: TRBV27
d_call: NA
cdr3_aa: CASSAYIEQSSGANVLTF

j_call: TRBJ2-3
v_call: TRBV28
d_call: NA
cdr3_aa: CASSLVGSDTQYF

j_call: TRBJ2-3
v_call: TRBV29-1
d_call: TRBD2
cdr3_aa: CSVDTSDTDTQYF

j_call: TRBJ1-5
v_call: TRBV14
d_call: TRBD1
cdr3_aa: CASSGTGGNQPQHF

j_call: TRBJ2-5
v_call: TRBV6-2/TRBV6-3
d_call: NA
cdr3_aa: CASSYPRVGVETQYF

j_call: TRBJ1-1
v_call: TRBV2
d_call: NA
cdr3_aa: CASSLGPFGAFF

j_call: TRBJ1-1
v_call: TRBV7-2
d_call: NA
cdr3_aa: CASSPRGFNAEAFF

j_call: TRBJ1-1
v_call: TRBV6-2/TRBV6-3
d_call: TRBD1
cdr3_aa: CASSYSTGATKNTEAFF

j_call: TRBJ1-2
v_call: TRBV5-1
d_call: TRBD1
cdr3_aa: CASSLMAGTGGASGYTF

j_call: TRBJ2-1
v_call: TRBV28
d_call: TRBD1
cdr3_aa: CASRPPGQGPNEQFF

j_call: TRBJ1-2
v_call: TRBV4-3
d_call: TRBD1
cdr3_aa: CASSQVGGTDGYTF

j_call: TRBJ1-2
v_call: TRBV5-4
d_call: TRBD1
cdr3_aa: CASSLEGGLNYGYTF

j_call: TRBJ2-1
v_call: TRBV21-1
d_call: NA
cdr3_aa: CASRKVAGGSYNEQFF

j_call: TRBJ2-2
v_call: TRBV10-3
d_call: NA
cdr3_aa: CAIGTSTNTGELFF

j_call: TRBJ1-6
v_call: TRBV19
d_call: NA
cdr3_aa: CASSRRNSPLHF

j_call: TRBJ2-3
v_call: TRBV13
d_call: NA
cdr3_aa: CASSFKGRDTQYF

j_call: TRBJ2-7
v_call: TRBV29-1
d_call: NA
cdr3_aa: CSVAGDGYEQYF

j_call: TRBJ1-5
v_call: TRBV6-2/TRBV6-3
d_call: NA
cdr3_aa: CASSYSSGVGQPQHF

j_call: TRBJ1-1
v_call: TRBV6-2/TRBV6-3
d_call: TRBD1
cdr3_aa: CASSARGGWTEAFF

j_call: TRBJ1-5
v_call: TRBV2
d_call: TRBD1
cdr3_aa: CASSETPGGAYQPQHF

j_call: TRBJ2-3
v_call: TRBV3-1/TRBV3-2
d_call: NA
cdr3_aa: CASSGPTDTQYF

j_call: TRBJ2-5
v_call: TRBV5-1
d_call: NA
cdr3_aa: CASSLARGRETQYF

j_call: TRBJ2-3
v_call: TRBV4-1
d_call: TRBD1
cdr3_aa: CASSQRGQGAADTQYF

j_call: TRBJ1-1
v_call: TRBV7-9
d_call: NA
cdr3_aa: CASSRSNTEAFF

j_call: TRBJ1-4
v_call: TRBV7-9
d_call: NA
cdr3_aa: CASSRVVGNEKLFF

j_call: TRBJ1-5
v_call: TRBV6-6
d_call: NA
cdr3_aa: CASTPQGTNQPQHF

j_call: TRBJ1-3
v_call: TRBV12-5
d_call: NA
cdr3_aa: CASGLRTVGNTIYF

j_call: TRBJ1-1
v_call: TRBV6-5
d_call: NA
cdr3_aa: CASSFRDPNTEAFF